The next 12 T cell receptor beta chains were all read from a single sample in a study of shared clonotypes between healthy human individuals. Sequencing used immunoSEQ multiplex PCR; TCRdb keeps in-frame clones, though not all of them. Here the sample spans around 2.3 million clones, roughly 95% being singletons. The sequenced material came from naive CD4+ T cells sorted from blood. Noted subset: CD45RA+ positively selected. These receptors all come from a man between 18 and 35 years old in good health.

The chain employs TRBV19 and TRBJ2-4; D is unresolved. The germline gives CDR1 LNHDA, CDR2 SQIVND (reference sequence). The CDR3 is 13 residues long. Trimming took 0 bases from V and 6 from J, leaving 6 bases between them. The CDR3 sequence is CASSIEDVNIQYF. For the CDR3, the DNA is TGTGCCAGTAGTATAGAGGACGTAAACATTCAGTACTTC.

This chain's CDR3 is CASSPTNKDYGYTF. Here the CDR3 DNA reads TGTGCCAGCTCACCAACCAACAAGGACTATGGCTACACCTTC. This chain links TRBV18 with TRBJ1-2, with unresolved D. CDR3 length: 14 amino acids. The V end lost 2 bases, the J end lost 3 bases, and 10 bases lay between the germline ends. The germline gives CDR1 KGHSH, CDR2 LQKENI.

The J gene is TRBJ2-2, the V gene TRBV28; D perhaps matches TRBD1 (5 bases). The V end lost 5 bases, the J end lost 3 bases, and 16 bases lay between the germline ends. The CDR3 consists of 16 residues. Germline lookup yields CDR1 MDHEN and CDR2 SYDVKM. CDR3 DNA: TGTGCCAGCAGTCCCCTAATACTCAGGGACACCGGGGAGCTGTTTTTT. The encoded protein is CASSPLILRDTGELFF.

This clone was seen more than once but under ten times. The rearrangement joins TRBV14 to TRBJ2-7; D perhaps matches TRBD2 (5 bases). This CDR3 has 12 amino acids. V dropped 8 bases and J dropped 0 bases, with 8 bases sitting between them. Germline V gene sequence: CDR1 SGHDN, CDR2 FVKESK. The CDR3 reads CASGLFSYEQYF. The CDR3 DNA reads as TGTGCCAGCGGACTGTTCTCCTACGAGCAGTACTTC.

This clone was recorded only once. This rearrangement joins TRBV6-5 to TRBJ1-2; TRBD1 might be the D (5 bases). Germline V gene sequence: CDR1 MNHEY, CDR2 SVGAGI. There are 12 residues in the CDR3. V was cut by 5 bases and J by 7 bases, with 11 bases left in between. CDR3 loop: CASSQGPSGYTF. The CDR3 bases are TGTGCCAGCAGTCAGGGTCCCAGTGGCTACACCTTC.

As regards this clone: At one end the junction does not follow the germline gene, possibly because of a read error. Other DNA sequences in this specimen translate into the identical CDR3. This rearrangement joins TRBV30 to TRBJ1-5; D ambiguous. The germline gives CDR1 GTSNPN, CDR2 SVGIG (reference sequence). This CDR3 is built from 13 residues. This CDR3 is CAWSTRNNQPQHF. The CDR3 DNA sequence: TGCGCCTGGAGTACCCGGAACAATCAGCCCCAGCATTTT.

The V call is TRBV9, the J call TRBJ2-1, with 13 bases aligning to TRBD2. Losses at the gene ends were 2 bases for V and 7 bases for J; bases not matched to a gene: 21. Germline assignment: CDR1 SGDLS and CDR2 YYNGEE. This CDR3 has 21 amino acids. In DNA, the CDR3 is TGTGCCAGCAGCGTGCGAACCGGGACAGGTGGGACTAGCGGGATCCGGAATGAGCAGTTCTTC. Translation: CASSVRTGTGGTSGIRNEQFF.

The J gene is TRBJ2-7, the V gene TRBV9, with TRBD2 matching 7 bases. Unmatched junction bases numbered 13, after V lost 4 bases and J lost 6 bases. CDR1 and CDR2 (germline): SGDLS, YYNGEE. The CDR3 is 15 amino acids. The CDR3 region has the DNA TGTGCCAGCAGCCCGAGGGCTGCGGGAGTTTCCGAGCAGTACTTC. Protein sequence: CASSPRAAGVSEQYF.

This CDR3 is CASSLDLVGRSYNEQFF. CDR3 DNA: TGTGCCAGCAGCTTAGACCTAGTAGGGAGGTCCTACAATGAGCAGTTCTTC. The chain uses TRBV7-9 and TRBJ2-1, with D perhaps matching TRBD2 (6 bases). The V end was cut by 1 base, the J end by 1 base, with 14 bases between. CDR3 length equals 17 residues. Germline V gene data show CDR1 as SEHNR and CDR2 as FQNEAQ (reference sequence).

The J gene is TRBJ2-1, the V gene TRBV18; D is possibly TRBD2 (6 bases). V was clipped by 3 bases and J by 14 bases, with 20 bases between them. Germline loops: CDR1 KGHSH, CDR2 LQKENI. The CDR3 totals 14 residues. The CDR3 here is CASSPGEVRRQKFF. The DNA for the CDR3 is TGTGCCAGCTCACCGGGGGAGGTCCGGAGGCAAAAGTTCTTC.

The rearrangement links TRBV9 to TRBJ2-3, with TRBD1 matching 9 bases. With V trimmed by 4 bases and J by 5 bases, 11 bases remained unmatched. This CDR3 contains 16 residues. The germline gives CDR1 SGDLS, CDR2 YYNGEE. CDR3 sequence reads: CASSPLPGQGLDTQYF. The CDR3 DNA reads TGTGCCAGCAGCCCGTTACCGGGACAGGGTTTAGATACGCAGTATTTT.

This chain links TRBV28 with TRBJ2-1; TRBD1 agrees at 7 bases. Germline CDR1 and CDR2: MDHEN and SYDVKM. J gave up 2 bases and V 6 bases, and 13 bases lay outside the gene matches. This CDR3 is built from 17 residues. The CDR3 nucleotides are TGTGCCAGCAGCGCGGTGGGAATTACAGGGGCCTACAATGAGCAGTTCTTC. Protein: CASSAVGITGAYNEQFF.